The clone carrying this T cell receptor (beta chain) has only one observation. These data belong to a study of T cell responses to AZD1222 COVID-19 vaccine. TCRdb keeps only in-frame clones here, not all; method: immunoSEQ multiplex PCR. This table holds approximately 100,000 clones, approximately 89% found once. This CDR3 is 17 amino acids long. This sequence was found in an adult in good health. The genes are TRBV21-1 and TRBJ2-1; the D call TRBD1 from the table was never checked on the DNA. TRBV21-1 is described as a pseudogene. The specimen was peripheral blood, collected on day 0 of AZD1222 vaccination. This CDR3 is CASSKVHPGVSYNEQFF. The CDR3 bases are TGTGCCAGCAGCAAAGTCCATCCAGGGGTTTCCTACAATGAGCAGTTCTTC.